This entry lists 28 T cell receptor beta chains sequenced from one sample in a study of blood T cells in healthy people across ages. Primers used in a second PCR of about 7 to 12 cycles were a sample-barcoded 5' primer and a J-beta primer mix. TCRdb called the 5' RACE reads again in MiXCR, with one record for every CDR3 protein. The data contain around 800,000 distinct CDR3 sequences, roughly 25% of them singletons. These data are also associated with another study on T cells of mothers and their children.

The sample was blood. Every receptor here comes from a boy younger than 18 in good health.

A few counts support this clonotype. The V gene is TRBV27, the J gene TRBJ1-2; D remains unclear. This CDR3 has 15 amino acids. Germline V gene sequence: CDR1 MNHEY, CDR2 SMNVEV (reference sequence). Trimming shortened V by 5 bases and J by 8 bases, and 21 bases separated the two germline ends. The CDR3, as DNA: TGTGCCAGCAGTCCCGGGCTCCAACGGTCGGGCGGCTACACCTTC. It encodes CASSPGLQRSGGYTF.

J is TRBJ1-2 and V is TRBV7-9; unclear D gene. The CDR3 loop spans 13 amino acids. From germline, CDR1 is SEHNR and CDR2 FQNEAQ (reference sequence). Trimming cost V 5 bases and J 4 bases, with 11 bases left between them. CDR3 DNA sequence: TGTGCCAGCAGCCCCTTTGAGCTCTATGGCTACACCTTC. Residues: CASSPFELYGYTF.

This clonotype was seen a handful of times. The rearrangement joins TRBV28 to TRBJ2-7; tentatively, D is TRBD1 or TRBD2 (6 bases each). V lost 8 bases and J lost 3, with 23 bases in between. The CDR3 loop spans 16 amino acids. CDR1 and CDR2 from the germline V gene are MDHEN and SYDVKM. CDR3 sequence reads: CASSLWGVRGVYEQYF. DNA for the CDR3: TGTGCCAGCTCCCTCTGGGGGGTCAGGGGAGTCTACGAGCAGTACTTC. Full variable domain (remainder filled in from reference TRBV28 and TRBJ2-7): DVKVTQSSRYLVKRTGEKVFLECVQDMDHENMFWYRQDPGLGLRLIYFSYDVKMKEKGDIPEGYSVSREKKERFSLILESASTNQTSMYLCASSLWGVRGVYEQYFGPGTRLTVT.

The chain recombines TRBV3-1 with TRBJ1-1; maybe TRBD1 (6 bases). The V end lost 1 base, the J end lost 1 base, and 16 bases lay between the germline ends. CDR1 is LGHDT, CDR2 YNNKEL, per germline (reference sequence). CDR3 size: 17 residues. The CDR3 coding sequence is TGTGCCAGCAGCCAAGGCCCCCCTACAGGGAAGAACACTGAAGCTTTCTTT. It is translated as CASSQGPPTGKNTEAFF.

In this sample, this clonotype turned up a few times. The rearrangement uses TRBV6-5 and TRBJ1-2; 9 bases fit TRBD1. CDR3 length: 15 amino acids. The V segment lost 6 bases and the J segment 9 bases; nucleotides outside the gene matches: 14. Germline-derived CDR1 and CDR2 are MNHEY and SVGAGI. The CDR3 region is CASSLIDRGRRSYTF. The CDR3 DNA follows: TGTGCCAGCAGCCTAATTGACAGGGGGAGGAGAAGCTACACCTTC.

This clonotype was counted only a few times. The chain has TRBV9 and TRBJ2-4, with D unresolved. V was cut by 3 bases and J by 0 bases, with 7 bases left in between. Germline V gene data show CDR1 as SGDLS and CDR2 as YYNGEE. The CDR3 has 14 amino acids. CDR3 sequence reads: CASSAPVAKNIQYF. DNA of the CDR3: TGTGCCAGCAGCGCACCCGTAGCCAAAAACATTCAGTACTTC.

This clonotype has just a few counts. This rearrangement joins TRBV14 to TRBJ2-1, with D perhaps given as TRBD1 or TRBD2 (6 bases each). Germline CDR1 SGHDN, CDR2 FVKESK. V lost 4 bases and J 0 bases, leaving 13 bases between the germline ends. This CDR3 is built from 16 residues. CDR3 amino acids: CASSPLGGLSYNEQFF. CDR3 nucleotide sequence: TGTGCCAGCAGCCCCCTGGGGGGCCTCTCCTACAATGAGCAGTTCTTC. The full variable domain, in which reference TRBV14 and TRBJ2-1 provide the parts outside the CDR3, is EAGVTQFPSHSVIEKGQTVTLRCDPISGHDNLYWYRRVMGKEIKFLLHFVKESKQDESGMPNNRFLAERTGGTYSTLKVQPAELEDSGVYFCASSPLGGLSYNEQFFGPGTRLTVL.

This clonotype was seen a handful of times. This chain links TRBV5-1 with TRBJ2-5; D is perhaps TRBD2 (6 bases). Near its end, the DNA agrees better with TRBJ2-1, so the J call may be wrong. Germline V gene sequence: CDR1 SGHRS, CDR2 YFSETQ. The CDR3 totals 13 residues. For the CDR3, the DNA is TGCGCCAGCACCTGGGGACTTGGGAATGAGCAGTTCTTC. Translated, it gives CASTWGLGNEQFF.

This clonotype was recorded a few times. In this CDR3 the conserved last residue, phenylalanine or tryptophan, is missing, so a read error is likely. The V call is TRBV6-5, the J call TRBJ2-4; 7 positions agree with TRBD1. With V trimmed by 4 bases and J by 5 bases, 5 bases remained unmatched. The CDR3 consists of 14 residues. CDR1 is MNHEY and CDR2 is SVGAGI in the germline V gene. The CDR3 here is CASSLDRAENIQYL. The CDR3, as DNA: TGTGCCAGCAGTTTAGACAGGGCTGAAAACATTCAGTACCTC.

CDR3 loop: CASSTNTDRTNQPQHF. CDR3 coding DNA: TGTGCCAGCAGCACAAATACGGACAGGACGAATCAGCCCCAGCATTTT. The chain couples TRBV7-9 to TRBJ1-5; 7 bases agree with TRBD1. This CDR3 has 16 residues. V gave up 5 bases and J gave up 4 bases; unmatched junction bases: 11. From germline, CDR1 is SEHNR and CDR2 FQNEAQ (reference sequence).

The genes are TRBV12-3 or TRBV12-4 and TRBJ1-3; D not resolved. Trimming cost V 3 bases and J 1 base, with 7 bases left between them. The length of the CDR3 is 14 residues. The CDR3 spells CASSFRVSGNTIYF. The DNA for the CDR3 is TGTGCCAGCAGTTTTAGGGTTTCTGGAAACACCATATATTTT.

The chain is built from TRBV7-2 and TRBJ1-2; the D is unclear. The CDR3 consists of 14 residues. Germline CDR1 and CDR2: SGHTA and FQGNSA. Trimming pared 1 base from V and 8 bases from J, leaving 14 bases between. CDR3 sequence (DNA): TGTGCCAGCAGCTTAGTTGGCGGGGAGTGGGGCTACACCTTC. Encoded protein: CASSLVGGEWGYTF. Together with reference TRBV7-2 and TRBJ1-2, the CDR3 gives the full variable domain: GAGVSQSPSNKVTEKGKDVELRCDPISGHTALYWYRQSLGQGLEFLIYFQGNSAPDKSGLPSDRFSAERTGGSVSTLTIQRTQQEDSAVYLCASSLVGGEWGYTFGSGTRLTVV.

The CDR3 sequence is CASTGTNEQFF. The CDR3 DNA sequence: TGTGCCAGTACAGGGACCAATGAGCAGTTCTTC. The genes are TRBV19 and TRBJ2-1; possibly TRBD1 or TRBD2 for D (5 bases each). Per germline, CDR1 LNHDA and CDR2 SQIVND (reference sequence). V was pared by 7 bases and J by 6 bases, with 7 bases between. This CDR3 is 11 amino acids long.

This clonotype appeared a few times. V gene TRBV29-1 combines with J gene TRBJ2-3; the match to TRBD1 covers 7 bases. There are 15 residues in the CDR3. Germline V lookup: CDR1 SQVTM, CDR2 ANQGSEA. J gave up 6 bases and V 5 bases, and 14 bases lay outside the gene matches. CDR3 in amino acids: CSVSTGIPPGDTQYF. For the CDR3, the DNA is TGCAGCGTTTCGACAGGGATACCGCCGGGGGATACGCAGTATTTT.

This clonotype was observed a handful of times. This CDR3 reads CASSINRGVTANYGYTF. DNA for the CDR3: TGTGCCAGCAGTATTAACAGGGGGGTGACAGCTAACTATGGCTACACCTTC. V usage is TRBV27 and J usage is TRBJ1-2; 8 bases map to TRBD1. In germline, CDR1 is MNHEY, CDR2 SMNVEV (reference sequence). Germline trimming cut 5 bases from V and 0 bases from J; bases unmatched to any gene: 11. The CDR3 loop spans 17 amino acids.

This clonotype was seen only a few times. This chain's CDR3 is CASRIEGGTFF. The CDR3 nucleotides are TGCGCCAGCCGCATTGAAGGGGGTACGTTCTTC. V gene TRBV5-1 combines with J gene TRBJ2-1; the D gene is possibly TRBD1 (6 bases). The germline V and J ends were trimmed by 7 bases and 15 bases, with 17 bases remaining between them. CDR1 and CDR2 (germline): SGHRS, YFSETQ. The CDR3 is made up of 11 amino acids.

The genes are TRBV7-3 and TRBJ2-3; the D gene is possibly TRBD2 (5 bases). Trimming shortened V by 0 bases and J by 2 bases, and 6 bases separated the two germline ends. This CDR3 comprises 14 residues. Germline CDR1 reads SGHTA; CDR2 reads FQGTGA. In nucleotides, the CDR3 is TGTGCCAGCAGCTTAACAGGACTCACAGATACGCAGTATTTT. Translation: CASSLTGLTDTQYF.

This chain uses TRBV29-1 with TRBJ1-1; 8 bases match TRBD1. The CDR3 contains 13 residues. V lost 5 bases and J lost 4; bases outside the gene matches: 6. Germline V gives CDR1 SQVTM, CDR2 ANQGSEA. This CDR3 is CSVKDREGTEAFF. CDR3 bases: TGCAGCGTTAAGGACAGGGAAGGCACTGAAGCTTTCTTT.

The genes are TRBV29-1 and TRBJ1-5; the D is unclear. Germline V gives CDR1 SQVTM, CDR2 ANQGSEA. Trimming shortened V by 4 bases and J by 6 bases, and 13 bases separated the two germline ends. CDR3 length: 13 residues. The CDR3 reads CSVVVGGSQPQHF. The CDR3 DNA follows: TGCAGCGTTGTCGTCGGAGGGTCTCAGCCCCAGCATTTT.

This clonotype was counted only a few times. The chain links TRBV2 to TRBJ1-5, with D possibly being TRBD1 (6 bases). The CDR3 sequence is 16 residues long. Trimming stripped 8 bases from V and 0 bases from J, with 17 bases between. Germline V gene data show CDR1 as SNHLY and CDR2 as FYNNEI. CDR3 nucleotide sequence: TGTGCCAGCGGGTTGACAGGACCCCATAGCAATCAGCCCCAGCATTTT. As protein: CASGLTGPHSNQPQHF. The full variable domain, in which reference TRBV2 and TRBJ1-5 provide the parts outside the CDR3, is EPEVTQTPSHQVTQMGQEVILRCVPISNHLYFYWYRQILGQKVEFLVSFYNNEISEKSEIFDDQFSVERPDGSNFTLKIRSTKLEDSAMYFCASGLTGPHSNQPQHFGDGTRLSIL.

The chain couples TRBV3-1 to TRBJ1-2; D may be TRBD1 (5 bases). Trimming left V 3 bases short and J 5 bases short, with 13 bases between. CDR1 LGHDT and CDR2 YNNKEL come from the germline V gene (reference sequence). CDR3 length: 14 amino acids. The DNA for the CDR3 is TGTGCCAGCAGCCAGGCCGGGACGGCTTATGGCTACACCTTC. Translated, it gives CASSQAGTAYGYTF.

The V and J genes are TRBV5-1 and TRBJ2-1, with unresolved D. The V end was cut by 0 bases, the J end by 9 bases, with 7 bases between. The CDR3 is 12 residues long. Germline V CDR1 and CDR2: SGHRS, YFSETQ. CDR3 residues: CASSLESPEQFF. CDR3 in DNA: TGCGCCAGCAGCTTGGAAAGTCCTGAGCAGTTCTTC.

CDR3 amino acids: CASSGLWGAPNYGYTF. Written as DNA, the CDR3 is TGTGCCAGCAGTGGGTTGTGGGGGGCTCCTAACTATGGCTACACCTTC. The chain carries TRBV25-1 and TRBJ1-2; a possible D gene is TRBD1 (6 bases). CDR1 MGHDK and CDR2 SYGVNS come from the germline V gene. Trimming cost V 4 bases and J 0 bases, with 15 bases left between them. This CDR3 comprises 16 residues.

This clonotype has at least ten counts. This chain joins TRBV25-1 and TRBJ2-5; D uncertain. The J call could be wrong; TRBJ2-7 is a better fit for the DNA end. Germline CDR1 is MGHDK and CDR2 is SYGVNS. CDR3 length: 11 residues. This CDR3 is CASSEEYEQYF. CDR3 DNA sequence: TGTGCCAGCAGTGAAGAGTACGAGCAGTACTTC.

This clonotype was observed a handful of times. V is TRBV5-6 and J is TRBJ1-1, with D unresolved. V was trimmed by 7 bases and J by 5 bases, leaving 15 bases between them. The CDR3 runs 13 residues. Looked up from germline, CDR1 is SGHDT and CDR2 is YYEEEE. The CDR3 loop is CASERNPRTEAFF. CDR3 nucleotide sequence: TGTGCCAGCGAAAGGAATCCGAGGACTGAAGCTTTCTTT.

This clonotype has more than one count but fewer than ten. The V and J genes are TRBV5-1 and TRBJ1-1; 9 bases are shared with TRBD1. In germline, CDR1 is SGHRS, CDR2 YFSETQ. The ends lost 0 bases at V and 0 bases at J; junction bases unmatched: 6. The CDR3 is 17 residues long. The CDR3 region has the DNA TGCGCCAGCAGCTTGGCACCGGGACAGGGAATGAACACTGAAGCTTTCTTT. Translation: CASSLAPGQGMNTEAFF.

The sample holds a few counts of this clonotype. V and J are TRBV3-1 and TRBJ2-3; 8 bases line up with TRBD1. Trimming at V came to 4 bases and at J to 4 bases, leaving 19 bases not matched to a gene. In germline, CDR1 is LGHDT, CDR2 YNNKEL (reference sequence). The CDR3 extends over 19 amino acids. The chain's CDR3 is CASSLKTGVGVDTADTQYF. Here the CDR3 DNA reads TGTGCCAGCAGCCTAAAGACAGGGGTAGGGGTCGACACGGCAGATACGCAGTATTTT.

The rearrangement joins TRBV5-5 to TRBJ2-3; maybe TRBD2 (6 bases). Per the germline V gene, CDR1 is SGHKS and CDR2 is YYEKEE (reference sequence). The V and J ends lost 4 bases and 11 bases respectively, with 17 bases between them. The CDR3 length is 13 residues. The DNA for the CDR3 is TGTGCCAGCAGCACCACGGCACTAGCCATGCAGTATTTT. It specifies CASSTTALAMQYF.